Listed below are T cell receptor beta chains from one sample, sequenced in a study of T cell responses to AZD1222 COVID-19 vaccine. Clones were sequenced by immunoSEQ multiplex PCR, and TCRdb holds only the in-frame ones, with some missing. The top ten clones hold around a tenth of a sample with fewer than 150,000 clones, roughly 84% of them seen once. The specimen was peripheral blood, collected on day 0 of AZD1222 vaccination. These receptors were taken from an adult in good health. The conserved cysteine and the conserved F or W are not part of the CDR3 here.

TRBJ2-2,TRBV4-3,ASSQDIDVHGRELF
TRBJ1-2,TRBV6-5,ASSYGRTAANYGYT
TRBJ2-7,TRBV3-1/TRBV3-2,ASSNYLAGDPYEQY
TRBJ2-2,TRBV4-1,ASSQEGRGVTGELF
TRBJ1-6,TRBV6-5,ATLGQYNSPLH
TRBJ1-1,TRBV5-1,ASSSGSRGYNTEAF
TRBJ2-7,TRBV7-9,ASSRGSEGGEEQY
TRBJ1-1,TRBV5-4,ASTYRGAGTEAF
TRBJ1-5,TRBV30,AWSGQGGDQPQH
TRBJ1-2,TRBV6-1,ASSETRGTGMYYGYT
TRBJ1-1,TRBV28,ASWERNTEAF
TRBJ2-3,TRBV18,ASSPLGPQY
TRBJ1-6,TRBV6-1,ASSDAGLRQGGYNSPLH
TRBJ2-2,TRBV5-1,ASSPPGTGDTGELF
TRBJ2-3,TRBV7-9,ASSLGREGPDTQY
TRBJ2-2,TRBV11-3,ASSLTYNTGELF
TRBJ1-5,TRBV19,ASSQGGHNQPQH
TRBJ1-1,TRBV6-2/TRBV6-3,ASSRRDRWNTEAF
TRBJ1-2,TRBV19,ASGRTGTNYGYT
TRBJ2-3,TRBV7-6,ASSVGQADTQY
TRBJ2-7,TRBV19,ATLSGQGYEQY
TRBJ1-5,TRBV7-2,ASSLGVGNYQPQH
TRBJ2-7,TRBV6-5,ASSRVDSYEQY
TRBJ2-7,TRBV18,ASSPTSGTTYEQY
TRBJ2-7,TRBV13,ASSSISGGHPYEQY
TRBJ2-3,TRBV19,ASSTAHSGRGGDTQY
TRBJ2-7,TRBV11-2,ASTGWTEQY
TRBJ2-5,TRBV5-1,ASSWDQETQY
TRBJ2-5,TRBV7-2,ASSPGPPGTQY
TRBJ2-3,TRBV9,ASSASGRGDTQY
TRBJ2-1,TRBV27,ASSLSGLAGGEQF
TRBJ2-1,TRBV7-2,ASSLTSSGSYNEQF
TRBJ1-2,TRBV4-3,ASSQDSGRVGGYT
TRBJ1-3,TRBV4-1,ASSQVREHGGNTIY
TRBJ2-7,TRBV7-2,ASSPGTLYEQY
TRBJ2-1,TRBV11-3,ASSIRLDNEQF
TRBJ2-7,TRBV5-1,ASHLGGSGGYEQY
TRBJ2-3,TRBV7-2,ASSLLVSPDTQY
TRBJ1-1,TRBV13,ASSLGSTEAF
TRBJ1-6,TRBV12-3/TRBV12-4,ASSSLEGSPLH
TRBJ1-5,TRBV11-3,ASSLGGGNQPQH
TRBJ2-7,TRBV28,ASRSGGAYEQY
TRBJ1-4,TRBV7-2,ASSKGRGNEKLF
TRBJ1-2,TRBV27,ASSLRDTLDGNYGYT
TRBJ2-7,TRBV15,ATSPGQDYEQY
TRBJ2-5,TRBV7-3,ASSPGPIQETQY
TRBJ1-2,TRBV7-3,ASSENRGGGYT
TRBJ2-2,TRBV30,AWTSGQGGPGELF